The entry that follows covers one T cell receptor beta chain sequence. The TCR alpha and TCR beta cDNA libraries, bearing sample barcodes and UMIs, were generated by 5'RACE using constant-segment primers. From the 5' RACE reads, TCRdb called clonotypes with MiXCR, one entry per CDR3 protein. The sample has roughly 130,000 distinct CDR3 sequences, about 17% seen once. Germline lookup yields CDR1 LGHDT and CDR2 YNNKEL (reference sequence). This CDR3 spans 15 amino acids. V dropped 1 base and J dropped 6 bases, with 12 bases sitting between them. This entry is derived from a study of T-cell memory formation after mild COVID-19.

The V call is TRBV3-1, the J call TRBJ2-2, with unresolved D. The TCR was taken from a man younger than 30 who had mild COVID-19 (a few samples of this study predate the infection). Cell type and time point are not known. The specimen sequenced was PBMCs or a T cell subset sorted from them (not recorded which). CDR3 DNA sequence: TGTGCCAGCAGCCAAGTGTTGGGGTCCTCCGGGGAGCTGTTTTTT. Its protein product is CASSQVLGSSGELFF.